This T cell receptor (beta chain) was identified during a study of graft-versus-host responses after intestinal transplantation. In the study overall: Among the recipients, all got anti-thymocyte globulin induction and then tacrolimus and steroids for 3 to 4 years. Study-level results: Across patients carrying graft-donor T cell macrochimerism, allografts held high graft-versus-host to host-versus-graft clonal ratios.

Repertoires were generated with immunoSEQ multiplex PCR, while TCRdb's copy carries only in-frame clones and drops some. The sample has 100,000 to 140,000 clones, 87% seen once. On this clone itself: What it binds is unknown.

The ends lost 4 bases at V and 6 bases at J; junction bases unmatched: 11. The CDR3 runs 16 residues. CDR1 and CDR2 from the germline V gene are KGHSH and LQKENI. This chain connects TRBV18 to TRBJ1-5; 8 bases agree with TRBD1. This specimen consisted of unstimulated CD4+ T cells sorted from spleen or lymph node cells, obtained before transplant. This clonotype originated in a human donor who was the organ donor for an intestinal transplant. The CDR3 is CASSLNFQGAGQPQHF. Written as DNA, the CDR3 is TGTGCCAGCTCACTCAACTTCCAGGGGGCGGGTCAGCCCCAGCATTTT.